This TCR beta chain originates from a study of blood T cell repertoires in COVID-19. Study information: Sites across the United States, Italy and Spain contributed samples from acute and convalescent COVID-19. PBMCs, B-cell-depleted T cells, or T cells were the source of the cDNA or gDNA that made up the material.

Germline V gives CDR1 SGHRS, CDR2 YFSETQ. CDR3 length: 16 amino acids. V lost 5 bases and J lost 2; bases outside the gene matches: 8. How the authors handled the data: For nucleated cells, counts were estimated from reference gene primer amplification. Only in-frame clones appear in the TCRdb table, and some are missing; sequencing was by immunoSEQ multiplex PCR. That table is the source of V, J and clone size, and D and trimming were worked out from the DNA. This table holds 45,000 to 65,000 clones, roughly 76% found once. Source material: peripheral blood. The TCR sequence derives from a woman between 55 and 75 years old with acute or convalescent COVID-19. V and J are TRBV5-1 and TRBJ2-3; 10 nucleotides match TRBD2. The CDR3 DNA sequence: TGCGCCAGCAGGTTAGCGCTAGCGGGGGCCACAGATACGCAGTATTTT. Its protein is CASRLALAGATDTQYF.